Presented here are 5 T cell receptor beta chains from one specimen sequenced in a study of T cell responses to AZD1222 COVID-19 vaccine. The repertoire was sequenced with immunoSEQ multiplex PCR; TCRdb's copy has only in-frame clones and lacks some. The repertoire includes some 150,000 clones, roughly 90% of them detected once, and approximately 4.3% sits in the top ten. Material: peripheral blood, obtained 28 days after the second AZD1222 dose. These receptors all come from an adult who received the AZD1222 COVID-19 vaccine.

This clone was counted between two and nine times. The gene calls are TRBV11-2 and TRBJ2-7, with D uncertain. CDR1 is SGHAT and CDR2 is FQNNGV in the germline V gene. The CDR3 spans 13 residues. The germline V and J ends were trimmed by 2 bases and 6 bases, with 11 bases remaining between them. In DNA, the CDR3 is TGTGCCAGCAGCTTACGCCAGTTATCCGAGCAGTACTTC. It translates to CASSLRQLSEQYF.

The CDR3 DNA reads TGTGCCAGCAGCTTATCGGGGCCCTATGGCTACACCTTC. This gives the protein CASSLSGPYGYTF. The chain employs TRBV7-2 and TRBJ1-2; possible D gene TRBD1, 5 bases. The CDR3 length is 13 residues. V was clipped by 2 bases and J by 4 bases, with 8 bases between them. From germline, CDR1 is SGHTA and CDR2 FQGNSA.

V and J are TRBV5-1 and TRBJ1-2; 10 bases agree with TRBD1. Germline V lookup: CDR1 SGHRS, CDR2 YFSETQ. There are 15 residues in the CDR3. Unmatched junction bases numbered 11, after V lost 4 bases and J lost 8 bases. CDR3 sequence: CASSQAGQGLNGYTF. The CDR3 DNA follows: TGCGCCAGCAGCCAGGCGGGACAGGGGCTTAACGGCTACACCTTC. The whole variable domain, remainder taken from reference TRBV5-1 and TRBJ1-2, is KAGVTQTPRYLIKTRGQQVTLSCSPISGHRSVSWYQQTPGQGLQFLFEYFSETQRNKGNFPGRFSGRQFSNSRSEMNVSTLELGDSALYLCASSQAGQGLNGYTFGSGTRLTVV.

This chain connects TRBV6-6 to TRBJ1-3; D is undetermined. This CDR3 spans 14 amino acids. V lost 2 bases, J lost 6 bases, and 11 bases lay in between. From germline, CDR1 is MNHNY and CDR2 SVGAGI (reference sequence). CDR3 sequence: CASSYGLEKNTIYF. CDR3 coding DNA: TGTGCCAGCAGTTACGGTCTCGAGAAAAACACCATATATTTT.

The chain joins TRBV2 to TRBJ2-5; D perhaps matches TRBD1 (5 bases). The V and J ends lost 4 bases and 3 bases respectively, with 12 bases between them. Germline V gene sequence: CDR1 SNHLY, CDR2 FYNNEI. CDR3 length: 14 amino acids. CDR3 coding DNA: TGTGCCAGCAGTGCGTGGGGCGCGGAAGAGACCCAGTACTTC. Amino acids: CASSAWGAEETQYF.